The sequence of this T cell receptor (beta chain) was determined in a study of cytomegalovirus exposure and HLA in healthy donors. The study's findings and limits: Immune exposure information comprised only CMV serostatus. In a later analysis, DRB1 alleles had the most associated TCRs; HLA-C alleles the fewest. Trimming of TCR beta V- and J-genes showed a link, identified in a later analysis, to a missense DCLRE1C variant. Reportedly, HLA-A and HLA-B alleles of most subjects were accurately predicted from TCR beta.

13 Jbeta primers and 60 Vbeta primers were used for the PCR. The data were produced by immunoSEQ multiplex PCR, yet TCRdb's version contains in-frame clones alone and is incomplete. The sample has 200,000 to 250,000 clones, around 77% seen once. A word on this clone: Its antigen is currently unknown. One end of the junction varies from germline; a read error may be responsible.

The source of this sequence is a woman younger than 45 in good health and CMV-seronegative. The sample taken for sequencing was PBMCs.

CDR3 in amino acids: CSSSLGRAFLNTEAFF. The CDR3 bases are TGTTCCAGCAGCTTGGGCAGGGCATTTTTGAACACTGAAGCTTTCTTT. The rearrangement uses TRBV7-9 and TRBJ1-1, with D tentatively TRBD1 (5 bases). Per the germline V gene, CDR1 is SEHNR and CDR2 is FQNEAQ (reference sequence). The CDR3 sequence is 16 residues long. Together with reference TRBV7-9 and TRBJ1-1, the CDR3 gives the full variable domain: DTGVSQNPRHKITKRGQNVTFRCDPISEHNRLYWYRQTLGQGPEFLTYFQNEAQLEKSRLLSDRFSAERPKGSFSTLEIQRTEQGDSAMYLCSSSLGRAFLNTEAFFGQGTRLTVV.